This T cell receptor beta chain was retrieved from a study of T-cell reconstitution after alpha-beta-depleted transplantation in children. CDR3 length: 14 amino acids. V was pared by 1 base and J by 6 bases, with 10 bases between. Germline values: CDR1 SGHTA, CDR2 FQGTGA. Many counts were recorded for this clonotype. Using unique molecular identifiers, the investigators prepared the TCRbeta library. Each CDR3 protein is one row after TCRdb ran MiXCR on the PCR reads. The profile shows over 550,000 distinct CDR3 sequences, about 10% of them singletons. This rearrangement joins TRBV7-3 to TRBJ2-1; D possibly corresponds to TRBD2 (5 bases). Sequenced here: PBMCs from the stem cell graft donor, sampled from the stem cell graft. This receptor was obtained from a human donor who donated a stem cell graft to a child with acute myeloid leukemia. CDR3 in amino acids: CASSLSGPSNEQFF. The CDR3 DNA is TGTGCCAGCAGCTTAAGCGGGCCCTCCAATGAGCAGTTCTTC.